This record concerns one TCR beta chain sequence. The source of the sample is a study of T cell repertoires and Cas9 in healthy adults. CDR1 is MNHNS, CDR2 SASEGT, per germline. The CDR3 totals 12 residues. Trimming cost V 3 bases and J 5 bases; bases outside gene matches: 0. Method: immunoSEQ multiplex PCR; TCRdb's copy keeps in-frame clones and lacks some. This sample has about 1,400 clones, with around 76% found just once. The TCR sequence derives from a human donor in good health. The rearrangement joins TRBV6-1 to TRBJ1-2, with 7 bases aligning to TRBD1. The sequencing sample was made of SpCas9-reactive Tregs (CD4+, CD25+, CD127-, CD137+, CD154-) from PBMCs; culture status not recorded. CDR3 nucleotides: TGTGCCAGCAGTGACAGGGGGTATGGCTACACCTTC. Its protein is CASSDRGYGYTF.